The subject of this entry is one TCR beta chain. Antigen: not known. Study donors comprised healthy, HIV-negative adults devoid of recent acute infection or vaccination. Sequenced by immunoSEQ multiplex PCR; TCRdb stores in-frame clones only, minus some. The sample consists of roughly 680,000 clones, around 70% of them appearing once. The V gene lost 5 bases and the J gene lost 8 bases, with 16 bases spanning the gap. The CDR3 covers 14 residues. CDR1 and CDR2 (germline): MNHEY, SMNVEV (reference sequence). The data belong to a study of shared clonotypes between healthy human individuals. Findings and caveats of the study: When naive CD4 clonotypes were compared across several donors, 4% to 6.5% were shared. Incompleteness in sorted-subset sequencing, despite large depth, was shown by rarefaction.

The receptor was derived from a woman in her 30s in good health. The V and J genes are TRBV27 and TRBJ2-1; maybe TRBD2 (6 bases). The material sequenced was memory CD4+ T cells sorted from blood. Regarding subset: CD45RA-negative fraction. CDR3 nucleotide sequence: TGTGCCAGCAGTCGCGGGACCGCATCGGATGAGCAGTTCTTC. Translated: CASSRGTASDEQFF.